These 10 T cell receptor beta chains share one sample of origin, sequenced in a study of blood T cells in healthy people across ages. A second about 6 to 12 cycle PCR used barcoded and J-beta primers. TCRdb independently ran MiXCR on the 5' RACE reads; one entry per CDR3 protein. The sample lists 1 million or so distinct CDR3 sequences; roughly 24% were seen once. This sample was shared with a second study, whose subject was T cells of mothers and their children.

Specimen: blood. These receptors were collected from a girl aged 2-15 years in good health.

This rearrangement joins TRBV7-2 to TRBJ2-7; TRBD2 might be the D (5 bases). The CDR3 length is 14 residues. From germline, CDR1 is SGHTA and CDR2 FQGNSA. V was cut by 5 bases and J by 5 bases, with 16 bases left in between. The DNA of the CDR3 is TGTGCCAGCAGCGGAGGCGGGCTTGGCGACGAGCAGTACTTC. The encoded protein is CASSGGGLGDEQYF.

The chain employs TRBV20-1 and TRBJ2-7; 13 nucleotides agree with TRBD2. J lost 4 bases, V lost 4 bases, and 10 bases had no gene match. Germline CDR1 DFQATT, CDR2 SNEGSKA (reference sequence). This CDR3 is 16 amino acids long. The CDR3: CSAIYLGTSGIYEQYF. The CDR3 nucleotides read TGCAGTGCTATATACCTCGGGACTAGCGGGATATACGAGCAGTACTTC.

This clonotype occurred a few times. The chain carries TRBV24-1 and TRBJ2-5, with D perhaps TRBD2 (5 bases). The V gene lost 9 bases and the J gene lost 1 base, with 8 bases spanning the gap. This CDR3 contains 12 residues. In germline, CDR1 is KGHDR, CDR2 SFDVKD. The CDR3 region has the DNA TGTGCCACCCGTCTAGCCCAAGAGACCCAGTACTTC. Its protein product is CATRLAQETQYF.

This chain links TRBV5-1 with TRBJ2-1; 9 nucleotides agree with TRBD1. After removal of 4 bases from V and 7 bases from J, the junction contained 9 bases not matched to a gene. Germline lookup yields CDR1 SGHRS and CDR2 YFSETQ. There are 15 residues in the CDR3. The CDR3 sequence is CASSGRGTGSNEQFF. The CDR3 nucleotides are TGCGCCAGCAGCGGGCGGGGGACAGGGAGTAATGAGCAGTTCTTC. Full variable domain (missing parts from reference TRBV5-1 and TRBJ2-1): KAGVTQTPRYLIKTRGQQVTLSCSPISGHRSVSWYQQTPGQGLQFLFEYFSETQRNKGNFPGRFSGRQFSNSRSEMNVSTLELGDSALYLCASSGRGTGSNEQFFGPGTRLTVL.

The genes are TRBV12-3 or TRBV12-4 and TRBJ1-2; D is ambiguous. This CDR3 region has 14 residues. Deletions cut 1 base from V and 8 bases from J, with 14 bases between. CDR3 nucleotide sequence: TGTGCCAGCAGTTTAGGGTTAGGATTCCCAGGCTACACCTTC. It codes for CASSLGLGFPGYTF.

V gene TRBV4-2 combines with J gene TRBJ2-7; D perhaps matches TRBD2 (5 bases). CDR1 is LGHNA, CDR2 YNFKEQ, per germline. The V end was cut by 7 bases, the J end by 3 bases, with 19 bases between. The CDR3 sequence is 15 residues long. CDR3 in amino acids: CASTPSVGDIYEQYF. The CDR3 DNA sequence: TGTGCCAGCACCCCGTCGGTGGGAGACATCTACGAGCAGTACTTC.

This clonotype was counted only a few times. The rearrangement uses TRBV29-1 and TRBJ2-1, with 7 bases aligning to TRBD2. The CDR3 is 13 amino acids. The V gene's germline CDR1 is SQVTM and CDR2 ANQGSEA. V lost 7 bases to trimming and J lost 3 bases; unmatched junction nucleotides: 6. CDR3 amino acids: CSAAGVYYNEQFF. In DNA form, the CDR3 reads TGCAGCGCCGCGGGGGTCTACTACAATGAGCAGTTCTTC.

This clonotype was counted between two and nine times. J is TRBJ1-6 and V is TRBV7-2; 7 bases line up with TRBD1. In germline, CDR1 is SGHTA, CDR2 FQGNSA. This CDR3 is 15 amino acids long. V dropped 3 bases and J dropped 6; count of bases not matched to a gene: 5. CDR3 sequence: CASSFGQALNSPLHF. DNA of the CDR3: TGTGCCAGCAGCTTCGGACAGGCCCTTAATTCACCCCTCCACTTT.

This clonotype was seen more than once but under ten times. For the CDR3, the DNA is TGTGCCAGCAGCTTAACCGGAGGCGAAGTCGGAAACACCATATATTTT. This codes for CASSLTGGEVGNTIYF. V gene TRBV7-3 combines with J gene TRBJ1-3, with D unresolved. V was trimmed by 0 bases and J by 4 bases, leaving 13 bases between them. This CDR3 comprises 16 residues. Germline CDR1 SGHTA, CDR2 FQGTGA.

DNA for the CDR3: TGTGCCAGCAGCTTAGACGTGGGGGCTTACAATGAGCAGTTCTTC. It translates to CASSLDVGAYNEQFF. The chain links TRBV11-2 to TRBJ2-1, with TRBD1 as a possible D gene (6 bases). The V gene lost 0 bases and the J gene lost 4 bases, with 10 bases spanning the gap. Per the germline V gene, CDR1 is SGHAT and CDR2 is FQNNGV. The CDR3 is 15 residues long. Looking up the rest from reference TRBV11-2 and TRBJ2-1 gives the full variable domain: EAGVAQSPRYKIIEKRQSVAFWCNPISGHATLYWYQQILGQGPKLLIQFQNNGVVDDSQLPKDRFSAERLKGVDSTLKIQPAKLEDSAVYLCASSLDVGAYNEQFFGPGTRLTVL.